Shown below are 10 T cell receptor beta chains from a single sample sequenced in a study of T cells in Graves' hyperthyroidism and ophthalmopathy. Amplified regions were TCR beta CDR3 sequences from RNA transcripts. The TCR CDR3 was amplified in a first-round RT-PCR using the HTBI primer set. TCRdb ran MiXCR on the multiplex PCR reads and lists one entry per CDR3 protein. The sample consists of about 380,000 distinct CDR3 sequences, around 20% of them appearing once. The sequenced material came from blood. These receptors all come from a man aged 18 to 29 with Graves' ophthalmopathy.

This clonotype was observed many times. The chain has TRBV20-1 and TRBJ2-7; 7 bases align to TRBD1. CDR1 is DFQATT and CDR2 is SNEGSKA in the germline V gene (reference sequence). Trimming took 6 bases from V and 6 from J; bases not matched to a gene: 11. The CDR3 totals 13 residues. CDR3 in DNA: TGCAGTGCCCCCAGGGGGTACCCGCTCGAGCAGTACTTC. This encodes CSAPRGYPLEQYF.

The table lists this clonotype with a few counts. This may arise from a read error, as a much more abundant clone is one base away. The rearrangement links TRBV7-2 to TRBJ2-1; 7 bases match TRBD1. V gave up 4 bases and J gave up 0 bases; unmatched junction bases: 3. The CDR3 has 15 amino acids. Germline loops: CDR1 SGHTA, CDR2 FQGNSA. CDR3 region: CTSSSGTASYNEQFF. CDR3 nucleotide sequence: TGTACCAGCAGCTCGGGGACAGCCTCCTACAATGAGCAGTTCTTC.

This clonotype was recorded at least ten times. This chain links TRBV28 with TRBJ1-1; no clear D. Trimming stripped 0 bases from V and 1 base from J, with 12 bases between. The CDR3 totals 16 residues. CDR1 is MDHEN and CDR2 is SYDVKM in the germline V gene. In DNA, the CDR3 is TGTGCCAGCAGTTTATGGGAAACAGTCCAGAACACTGAAGCTTTCTTT. Its protein is CASSLWETVQNTEAFF.

This clonotype occurred many times. This chain connects TRBV6-5 to TRBJ1-1; perhaps TRBD1 as D (6 bases). This CDR3 has 14 amino acids. Trimming left V 2 bases short and J 1 base short, with 8 bases between. CDR1 is MNHEY and CDR2 is SVGAGI in the germline V gene. CDR3 residues: CASSYAQGNTEAFF. The CDR3 nucleotides are TGTGCCAGCAGTTACGCACAGGGGAACACTGAAGCTTTCTTT.

This clonotype was seen ten or more times. The genes are TRBV12-3 or TRBV12-4 and TRBJ2-6; tentatively, D is TRBD2 (6 bases). The V end was cut by 8 bases, the J end by 2 bases, with 16 bases between. There are 16 residues in the CDR3. CDR3 protein: CASASAGVTGANVLTF. The CDR3 DNA reads TGTGCCAGCGCCTCAGCGGGCGTCACTGGGGCCAACGTCCTGACTTTC.

Ten or more counts support this clonotype. This sequence joins TRBV18 and TRBJ1-4; tentative D call: TRBD1 (5 bases). Germline loops: CDR1 KGHSH, CDR2 LQKENI. This CDR3 is 15 amino acids long. The ends were cut back, 4 bases at V and 7 bases at J, with 16 bases in the middle. The CDR3 here is CASSQGTDSGEKLFF. CDR3 bases: TGTGCCAGCTCACAGGGGACGGACTCCGGTGAAAAACTGTTTTTT.

This clonotype occurred many times. DNA of the CDR3: TGTGCCAGCTCCAAGGACAGGGCAGGGACTGAAGCTTTCTTT. It yields the protein CASSKDRAGTEAFF. The J gene is TRBJ1-1, the V gene TRBV18; 8 positions agree with TRBD1. The CDR3 consists of 14 residues. Germline V gives CDR1 KGHSH, CDR2 LQKENI. V dropped 6 bases and J dropped 5; count of bases not matched to a gene: 8.

The sample holds many counts of this clonotype. V usage is TRBV12-3 or TRBV12-4 and J usage is TRBJ1-6; D is ambiguous. The CDR3 covers 14 residues. V lost 1 base and J lost 13, with 14 bases in between. The CDR3 sequence: CASSLGAAAEPLHF. CDR3 in DNA: TGTGCCAGCAGTTTAGGGGCGGCAGCGGAGCCCCTCCACTTT.

This clonotype came up many times. The chain carries TRBV20-1 and TRBJ2-1, with D uncertain. There are 16 residues in the CDR3. Trimming left V 5 bases short and J 8 bases short, with 25 bases between. Looked up from germline, CDR1 is DFQATT and CDR2 is SNEGSKA (reference sequence). The CDR3 reads CSAHGARLGLDDEQFF. DNA of the CDR3: TGCAGTGCTCACGGCGCACGGTTAGGCCTTGACGATGAGCAGTTCTTC.

This clonotype was observed at least ten times. This chain uses TRBV5-1 with TRBJ2-1; D unclear. Deletions cut 2 bases from V and 0 bases from J, with 18 bases between. CDR1 SGHRS and CDR2 YFSETQ come from the germline V gene. There are 18 residues in the CDR3. The CDR3 sequence is CASSFYDGPVSSYNEQFF. The CDR3 DNA sequence: TGCGCCAGCAGCTTCTACGACGGGCCGGTGAGCTCCTACAATGAGCAGTTCTTC.